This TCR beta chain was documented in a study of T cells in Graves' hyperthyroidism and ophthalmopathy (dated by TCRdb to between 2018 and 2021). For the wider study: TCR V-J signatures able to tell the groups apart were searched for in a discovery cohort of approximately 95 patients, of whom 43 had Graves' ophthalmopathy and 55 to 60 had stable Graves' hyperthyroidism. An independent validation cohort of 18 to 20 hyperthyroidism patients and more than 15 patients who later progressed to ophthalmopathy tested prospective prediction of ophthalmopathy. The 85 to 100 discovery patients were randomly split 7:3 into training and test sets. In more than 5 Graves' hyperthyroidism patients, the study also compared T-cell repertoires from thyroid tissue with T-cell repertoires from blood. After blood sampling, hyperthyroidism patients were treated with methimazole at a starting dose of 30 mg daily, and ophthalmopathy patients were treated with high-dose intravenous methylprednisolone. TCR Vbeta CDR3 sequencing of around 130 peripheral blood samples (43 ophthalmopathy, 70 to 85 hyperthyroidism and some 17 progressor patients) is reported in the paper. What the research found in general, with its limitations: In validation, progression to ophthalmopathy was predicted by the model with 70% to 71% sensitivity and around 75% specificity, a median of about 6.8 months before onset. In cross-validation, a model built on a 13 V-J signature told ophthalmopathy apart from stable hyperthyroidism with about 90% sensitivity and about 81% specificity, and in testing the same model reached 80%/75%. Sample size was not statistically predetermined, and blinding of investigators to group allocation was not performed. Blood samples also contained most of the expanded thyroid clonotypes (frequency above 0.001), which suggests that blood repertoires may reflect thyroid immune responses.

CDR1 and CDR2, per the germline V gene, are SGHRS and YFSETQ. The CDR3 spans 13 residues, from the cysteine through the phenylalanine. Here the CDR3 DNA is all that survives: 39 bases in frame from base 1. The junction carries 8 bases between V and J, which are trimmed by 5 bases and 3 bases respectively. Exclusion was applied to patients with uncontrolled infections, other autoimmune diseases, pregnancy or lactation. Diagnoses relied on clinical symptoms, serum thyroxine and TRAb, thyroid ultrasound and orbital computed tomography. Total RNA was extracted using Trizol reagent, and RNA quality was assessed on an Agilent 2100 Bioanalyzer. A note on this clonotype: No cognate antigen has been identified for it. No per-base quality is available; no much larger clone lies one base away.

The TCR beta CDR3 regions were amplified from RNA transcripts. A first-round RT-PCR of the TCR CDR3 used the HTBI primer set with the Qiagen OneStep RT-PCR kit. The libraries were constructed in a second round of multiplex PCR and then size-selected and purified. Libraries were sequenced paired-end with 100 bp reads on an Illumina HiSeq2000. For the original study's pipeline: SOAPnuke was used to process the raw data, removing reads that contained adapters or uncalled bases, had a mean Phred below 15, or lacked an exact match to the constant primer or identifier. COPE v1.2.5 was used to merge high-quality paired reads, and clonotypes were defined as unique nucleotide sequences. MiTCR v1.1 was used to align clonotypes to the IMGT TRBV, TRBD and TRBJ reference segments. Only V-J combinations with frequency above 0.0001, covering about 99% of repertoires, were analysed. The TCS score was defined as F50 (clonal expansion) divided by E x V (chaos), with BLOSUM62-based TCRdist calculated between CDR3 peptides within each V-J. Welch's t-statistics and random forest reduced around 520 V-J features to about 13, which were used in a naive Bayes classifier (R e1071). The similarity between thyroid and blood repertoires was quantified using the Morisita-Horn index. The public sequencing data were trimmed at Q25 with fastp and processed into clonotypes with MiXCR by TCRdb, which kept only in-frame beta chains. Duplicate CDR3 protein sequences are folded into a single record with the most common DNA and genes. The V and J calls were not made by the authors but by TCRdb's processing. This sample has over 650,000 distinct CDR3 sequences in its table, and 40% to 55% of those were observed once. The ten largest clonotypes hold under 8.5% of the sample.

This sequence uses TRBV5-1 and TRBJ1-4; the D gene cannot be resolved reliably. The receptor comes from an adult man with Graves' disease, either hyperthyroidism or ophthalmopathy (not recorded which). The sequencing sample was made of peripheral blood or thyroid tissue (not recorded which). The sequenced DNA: TGCGCCAGCAGACTGGGGTCTAATGAAAAACTGTTTTTT. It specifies CASRLGSNEKLFF.